A selection of T cell receptor beta chains follows, all from one sample in a study of T cells in Graves' hyperthyroidism and ophthalmopathy. TCRdb itself ran the multiplex PCR reads through MiXCR, one entry per CDR3 protein. Here the sample spans about half a million distinct CDR3 sequences, around a fifth being singletons. Sequencing was performed on blood. All receptors come from an older woman with Graves' ophthalmopathy. Each CDR3 is given with its conserved first and last residue. Fields, in order: D gene, clone size, J gene, V gene, CDR3 DNA, CDR3 protein. The D gene is left open where the match is weak. Rows may omit the clone size; those that give it use once, few, many or a size class.

D: TRBD1; size: many; J: TRBJ2-1; V: TRBV12-3/TRBV12-4; DNA: TGTGCCAGCAGTATAGGGACAGTCAATGAGCAGTTCTTC; CDR3: CASSIGTVNEQFF
D: NA; size: NA; J: TRBJ1-5; V: TRBV12-3/TRBV12-4; DNA: TGTGCCAGCAGTTTAAACAGGTTGAATCAGCCCCAGCATTTT; CDR3: CASSLNRLNQPQHF
D: TRBD1; size: NA; J: TRBJ2-7; V: TRBV5-1; DNA: TGCGCCAGCAGCTGGGGGACAGGGGGGGACGAGCAGTACTTC; CDR3: CASSWGTGGDEQYF
D: NA; size: many; J: TRBJ2-2; V: TRBV2; DNA: TGTGCCAGCAGGGGGGCAAGGAACACCGGGGAGCTGTTTTTT; CDR3: CASRGARNTGELFF
D: NA; size: few; J: TRBJ1-2; V: TRBV13; DNA: TGTGCCAGCAGCTCGGACAGTCTGCGGGCCCGGGATGGCTACACCTTC; CDR3: CASSSDSLRARDGYTF
D: NA; size: NA; J: TRBJ1-2; V: TRBV7-9; DNA: TGTGCCAGCAGACCCGTGGGAGTTAACTATGGCTACACCTTC; CDR3: CASRPVGVNYGYTF
D: NA; size: NA; J: TRBJ1-5; V: TRBV24-1; DNA: TGTGCCACCAGTGGATCAGGCCCCAACCAGCCCCAGCATTTT; CDR3: CATSGSGPNQPQHF
D: NA; size: many; J: TRBJ2-3; V: TRBV30; DNA: TGTGCCTGGAGCGCCGCCAGGGGCACAGATACGCAGTATTTT; CDR3: CAWSAARGTDTQYF
D: TRBD1; size: NA; J: TRBJ2-6; V: TRBV6-1; DNA: TGTGCCAGCAGTGTACGGACAGGGCTAAGCTCTGGGGCCAACGTCCTGACTTTC; CDR3: CASSVRTGLSSGANVLTF
D: NA; size: NA; J: TRBJ1-6; V: TRBV25-1; DNA: TGTGCCAGCAAGTTAGGGGCCATAAATTCACCCCTCCACTTT; CDR3: CASKLGAINSPLHF
D: NA; size: NA; J: TRBJ1-2; V: TRBV6-1; DNA: TGTGCCAGCAGTGAATGGGGGGGGTCAAGCTATGGCTACACCTTC; CDR3: CASSEWGGSSYGYTF
D: TRBD1; size: few; J: TRBJ1-2; V: TRBV5-4; DNA: TGTGCCAGCAGCTCCAAAGACAGGGCAGGCGGCTACACCTTC; CDR3: CASSSKDRAGGYTF
D: TRBD2; size: few; J: TRBJ2-7; V: TRBV6-5; DNA: TGTGCCAGCAGTTACTCGAGGCCGGGACTAGCTGGCGAGCAGTACTTC; CDR3: CASSYSRPGLAGEQYF
D: TRBD1; size: NA; J: TRBJ2-7; V: TRBV6-2/TRBV6-3; DNA: TGTGCCATCTGGACAGGGGGCCTTTACGAGCAGTACTTC; CDR3: CAIWTGGLYEQYF
D: NA; size: NA; J: TRBJ2-5; V: TRBV6-2/TRBV6-3; DNA: TGTGCCAGCAGTGGCTCTATCACCCAGTACTTC; CDR3: CASSGSITQYF
D: TRBD2; size: NA; J: TRBJ2-5; V: TRBV20-1; DNA: TGCAGTGCTAGTGCTGGCGGGAGGGGAGAGACCCAGTACTTC; CDR3: CSASAGGRGETQYF
D: NA; size: few; J: TRBJ1-1; V: TRBV10-2; DNA: TGCGCCAGCAGACAGGGCTGGGAAGCTTTCTTT; CDR3: CASRQGWEAFF
D: NA; size: NA; J: TRBJ2-2; V: TRBV27; DNA: TGTGCCAGCAGTTTCCTCAGCGCGAACACCGGGGAGCTGTTTTTT; CDR3: CASSFLSANTGELFF
D: TRBD2; size: NA; J: TRBJ2-1; V: TRBV11-3; DNA: TGTGCCAGCAGCTATAGCGGGAGCTCCTACAATGAGCAGGTCTTC; CDR3: CASSYSGSSYNEQVF
D: TRBD2; size: NA; J: TRBJ2-1; V: TRBV20-1; DNA: TGCAGTGTCTCCCTAGCGGGAGAGGTGCAGTTCTTC; CDR3: CSVSLAGEVQFF
D: NA; size: NA; J: TRBJ2-5; V: TRBV20-1; DNA: TGCAGTGCTAGGGACGAGGGGGTAGGAACCCAGTACTTC; CDR3: CSARDEGVGTQYF
D: TRBD2; size: NA; J: TRBJ2-1; V: TRBV5-1; DNA: TGCGCCAGCAGCTTGGGGCCTAGCGGGAGTTCCGAGTTCTTC; CDR3: CASSLGPSGSSEFF
D: NA; size: few; J: TRBJ2-5; V: TRBV20-1; DNA: TGCAGTGCTAGACAGCTACAAGAGACCCAGTACTTC; CDR3: CSARQLQETQYF
D: TRBD2; size: NA; J: TRBJ2-7; V: TRBV19; DNA: TGTGCCAGTAGTAAATCTAGCGGGAGCTCCTACGAGCAGTACTTC; CDR3: CASSKSSGSSYEQYF
D: NA; size: NA; J: TRBJ2-1; V: TRBV5-8; DNA: TGTGCCAGCAGCTTGGTGGCAGGGACGTTCTTC; CDR3: CASSLVAGTFF
D: TRBD1; size: many; J: TRBJ2-7; V: TRBV27; DNA: TGTGCCAGCAGCTTCAGGGGGTCGTCCTACGAGCAGTACTTC; CDR3: CASSFRGSSYEQYF
D: NA; size: NA; J: TRBJ1-1; V: TRBV9; DNA: TGTGCCAGCAGCGCCACTCCTCTGGGGAGGGGCACTGAAGCTTTCTTT; CDR3: CASSATPLGRGTEAFF
D: NA; size: few; J: TRBJ1-1; V: TRBV5-1; DNA: TGCGCCAGCAGACTGGCGGGGGCGAACACTGAAGCTTTCTTT; CDR3: CASRLAGANTEAFF
D: NA; size: NA; J: TRBJ2-1; V: TRBV20-1; DNA: TGCAGTGCTAGAGATGTAGACTACAATGAGCAGTTCTTC; CDR3: CSARDVDYNEQFF
D: TRBD2; size: NA; J: TRBJ2-1; V: TRBV15; DNA: TGTGCCACCAGCAGAGATCAGGGACTAGCGGGAGAGTTCTTC; CDR3: CATSRDQGLAGEFF
D: NA; size: few; J: TRBJ2-3; V: TRBV20-1; DNA: TGCAGTGCTACAGGGGCACAAGATACGCAGTATTTT; CDR3: CSATGAQDTQYF
D: NA; size: few; J: TRBJ1-1; V: TRBV5-6; DNA: TGTGCCAGCAGCTTGGCCCGGTTACTTAACACTGAAGCTTTCTTT; CDR3: CASSLARLLNTEAFF
D: TRBD1; size: many; J: TRBJ2-2; V: TRBV2; DNA: TGTGCCAGCAGGATTGGGACAGGGGACACCGGGGAGCTGTTTTTT; CDR3: CASRIGTGDTGELFF
D: TRBD1; size: NA; J: TRBJ2-7; V: TRBV13; DNA: TGTGCCAGCAGCTTTCGGACCGGGACAGCCTCCTACGAGCAGTACTTC; CDR3: CASSFRTGTASYEQYF
D: TRBD1; size: NA; J: TRBJ1-4; V: TRBV18; DNA: TGTGCCAGCTCACCAGACAGGGGGCCGGAACTGTTTTTT; CDR3: CASSPDRGPELFF